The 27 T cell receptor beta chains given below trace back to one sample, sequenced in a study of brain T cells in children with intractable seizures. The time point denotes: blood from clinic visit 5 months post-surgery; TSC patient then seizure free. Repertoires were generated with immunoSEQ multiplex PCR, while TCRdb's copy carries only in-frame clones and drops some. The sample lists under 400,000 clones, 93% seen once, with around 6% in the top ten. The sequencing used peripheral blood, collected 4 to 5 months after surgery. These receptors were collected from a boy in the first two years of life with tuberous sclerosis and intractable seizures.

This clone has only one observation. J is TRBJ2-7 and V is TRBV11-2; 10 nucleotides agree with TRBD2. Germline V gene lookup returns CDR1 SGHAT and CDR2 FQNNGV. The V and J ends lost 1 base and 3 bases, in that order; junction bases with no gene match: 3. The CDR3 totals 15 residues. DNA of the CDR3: TGTGCCAGCAGCTTAGGGACTAGCGGTATCTACGAGCAGTACTTC. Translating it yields CASSLGTSGIYEQYF.

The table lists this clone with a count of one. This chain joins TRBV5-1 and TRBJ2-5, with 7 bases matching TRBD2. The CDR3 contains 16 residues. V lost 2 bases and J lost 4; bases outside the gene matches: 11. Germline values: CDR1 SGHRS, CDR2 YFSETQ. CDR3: CASSFAAGEVAETQYF. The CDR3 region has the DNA TGCGCCAGCAGCTTTGCGGCGGGGGAGGTTGCAGAGACCCAGTACTTC.

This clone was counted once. The DNA for the CDR3 is TGTGCCAGCAGCCAGCAGGGGGCGAGGGCCCTCCACGAGCAGTACTTC. The encoded protein is CASSQQGARALHEQYF. The J gene is TRBJ2-7, the V gene TRBV3-1 (or the pseudogene TRBV3-2); 8 positions agree with TRBD1. CDR1 LGHDT and CDR2 YNNKEL come from the germline V gene (reference sequence). J gave up 5 bases and V 3 bases, and 12 bases lay outside the gene matches. The CDR3 has 16 residues.

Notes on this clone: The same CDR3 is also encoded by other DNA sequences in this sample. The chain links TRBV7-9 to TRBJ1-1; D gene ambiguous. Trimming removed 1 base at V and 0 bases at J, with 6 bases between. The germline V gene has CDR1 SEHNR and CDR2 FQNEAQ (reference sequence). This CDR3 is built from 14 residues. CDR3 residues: CASSLGTVNTEAFF. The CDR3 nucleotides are TGTGCCAGCAGCTTAGGGACGGTGAACACTGAAGCTTTCTTT.

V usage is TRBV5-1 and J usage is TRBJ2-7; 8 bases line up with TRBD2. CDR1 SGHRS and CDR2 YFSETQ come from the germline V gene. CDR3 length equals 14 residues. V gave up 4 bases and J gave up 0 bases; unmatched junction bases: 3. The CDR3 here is CASSRSGGSYEQYF. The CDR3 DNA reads TGCGCCAGCAGCCGAAGCGGGGGCTCCTACGAGCAGTACTTC.

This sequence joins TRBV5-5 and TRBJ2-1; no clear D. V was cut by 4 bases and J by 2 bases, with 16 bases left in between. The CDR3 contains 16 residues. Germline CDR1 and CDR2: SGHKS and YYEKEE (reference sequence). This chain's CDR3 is CASSEVEPWTYNEQFF. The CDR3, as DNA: TGTGCCAGCAGCGAGGTGGAGCCTTGGACCTACAATGAGCAGTTCTTC.

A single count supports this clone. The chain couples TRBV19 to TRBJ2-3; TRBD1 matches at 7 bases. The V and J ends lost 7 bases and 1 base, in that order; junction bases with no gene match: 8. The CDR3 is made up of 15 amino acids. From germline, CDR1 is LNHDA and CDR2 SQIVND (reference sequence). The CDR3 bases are TGTGCCAGTACCGCCGACAGGGAGCGCACAGATACGCAGTATTTT. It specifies CASTADRERTDTQYF.

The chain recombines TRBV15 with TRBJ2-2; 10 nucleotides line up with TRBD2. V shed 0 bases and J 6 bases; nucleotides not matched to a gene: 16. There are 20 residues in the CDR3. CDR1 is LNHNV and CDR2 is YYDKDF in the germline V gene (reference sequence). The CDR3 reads CATSRDLILAGVSRAGELFF. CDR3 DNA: TGTGCCACCAGCAGAGATTTAATCCTAGCGGGAGTAAGTCGGGCCGGGGAGCTGTTTTTT.

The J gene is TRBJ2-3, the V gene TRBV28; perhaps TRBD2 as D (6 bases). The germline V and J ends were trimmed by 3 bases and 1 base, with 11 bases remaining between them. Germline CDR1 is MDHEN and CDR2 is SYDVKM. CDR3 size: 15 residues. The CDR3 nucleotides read TGTGCCAGCAGTTTTTCGGGAGTAGGCACAGATACGCAGTATTTT. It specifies CASSFSGVGTDTQYF. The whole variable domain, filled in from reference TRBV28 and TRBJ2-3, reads DVKVTQSSRYLVKRTGEKVFLECVQDMDHENMFWYRQDPGLGLRLIYFSYDVKMKEKGDIPEGYSVSREKKERFSLILESASTNQTSMYLCASSFSGVGTDTQYFGPGTRLTVL.

CDR3 DNA: TGTGCCAGCAGCTCAGGGCGGAGCACAGATACGCAGTATTTT. Amino acid sequence: CASSSGRSTDTQYF. The rearrangement uses TRBV7-6 and TRBJ2-3, with a weak D call TRBD1 (5 bases). The ends were cut back, 4 bases at V and 0 bases at J, with 8 bases in the middle. CDR3 size: 14 residues. Germline V lookup: CDR1 SGHVS, CDR2 FNYEAQ.

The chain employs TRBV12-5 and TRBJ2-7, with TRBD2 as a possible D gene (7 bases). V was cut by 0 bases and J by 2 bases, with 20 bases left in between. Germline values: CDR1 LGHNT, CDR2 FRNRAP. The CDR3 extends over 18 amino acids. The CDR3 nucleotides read TGTGCTAGTGGTTTGGTCTCGCCTCGTGGCGGGGGCCCCTACGAGCAGTACTTC. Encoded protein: CASGLVSPRGGGPYEQYF.

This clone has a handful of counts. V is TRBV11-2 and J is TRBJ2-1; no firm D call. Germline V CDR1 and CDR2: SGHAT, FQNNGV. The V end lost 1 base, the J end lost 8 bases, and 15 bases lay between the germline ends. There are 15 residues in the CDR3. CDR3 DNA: TGTGCCAGCAGCTTAGGAATAGAATCGTACGATGAGCAGTTCTTC. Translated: CASSLGIESYDEQFF.

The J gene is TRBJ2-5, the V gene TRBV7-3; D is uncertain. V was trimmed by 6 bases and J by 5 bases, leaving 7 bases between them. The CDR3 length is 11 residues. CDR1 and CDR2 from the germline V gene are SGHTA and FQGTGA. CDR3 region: CASRLEETQYF. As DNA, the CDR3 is TGTGCCAGCAGACTCGAGGAGACCCAGTACTTC.

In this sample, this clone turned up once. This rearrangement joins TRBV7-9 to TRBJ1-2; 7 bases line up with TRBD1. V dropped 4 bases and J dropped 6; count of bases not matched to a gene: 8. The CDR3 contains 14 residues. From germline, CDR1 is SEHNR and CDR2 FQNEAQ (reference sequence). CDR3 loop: CASSSGTATHGYTF. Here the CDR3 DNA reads TGTGCCAGCAGCTCGGGGACAGCTACCCATGGCTACACCTTC.

The CDR3 region has the DNA TGTGCCAGCAGCAGCCCATGGACAGGGAGTGGGGCCTTCTCCTACGAGCAGTACTTC. This encodes CASSSPWTGSGAFSYEQYF. V is TRBV28 and J is TRBJ2-7, with TRBD1 identical over 8 bases. This CDR3 is built from 19 residues. Germline values: CDR1 MDHEN, CDR2 SYDVKM. J gave up 0 bases and V 6 bases, and 19 bases lay outside the gene matches.

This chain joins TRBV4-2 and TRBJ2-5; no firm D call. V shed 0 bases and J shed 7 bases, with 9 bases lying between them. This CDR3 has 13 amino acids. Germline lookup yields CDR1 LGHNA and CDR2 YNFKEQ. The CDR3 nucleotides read TGTGCCAGCAGCCAAGAAGGGCAGGCGACCCAGTACTTC. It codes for CASSQEGQATQYF.

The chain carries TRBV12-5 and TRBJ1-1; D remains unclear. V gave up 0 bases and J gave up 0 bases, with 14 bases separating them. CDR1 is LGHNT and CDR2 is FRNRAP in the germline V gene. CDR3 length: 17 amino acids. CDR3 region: CASGLVLSPSMNTEAFF. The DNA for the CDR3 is TGTGCTAGTGGTTTGGTTTTATCCCCCTCCATGAACACTGAAGCTTTCTTT. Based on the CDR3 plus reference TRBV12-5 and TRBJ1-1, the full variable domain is DARVTQTPRHKVTEMGQEVTMRCQPILGHNTVFWYRQTMMQGLELLAYFRNRAPLDDSGMPKDRFSAEMPDATLATLKIQPSEPRDSAVYFCASGLVLSPSMNTEAFFGQGTRLTVV.

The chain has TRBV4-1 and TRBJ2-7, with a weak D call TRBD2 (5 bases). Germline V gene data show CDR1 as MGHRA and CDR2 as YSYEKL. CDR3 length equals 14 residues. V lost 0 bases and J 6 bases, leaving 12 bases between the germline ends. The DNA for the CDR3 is TGCGCCAGCAGCCAAGATGAGGGATTGGGCGAGCAGTACTTC. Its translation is CASSQDEGLGEQYF.

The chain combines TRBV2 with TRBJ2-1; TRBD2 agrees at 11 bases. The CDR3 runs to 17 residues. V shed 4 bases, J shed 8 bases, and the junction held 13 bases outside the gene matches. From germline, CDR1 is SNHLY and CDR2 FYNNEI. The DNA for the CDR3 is TGTGCCAGCAGTGGATTAGCGGGAGGGCTCCCACTCGATGAGCAGTTCTTC. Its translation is CASSGLAGGLPLDEQFF.

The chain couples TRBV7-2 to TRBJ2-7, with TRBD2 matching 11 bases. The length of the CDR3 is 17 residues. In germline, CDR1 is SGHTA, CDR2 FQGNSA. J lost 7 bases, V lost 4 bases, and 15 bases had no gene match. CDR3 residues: CASSSPGLAAPLGEQYF. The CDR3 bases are TGTGCCAGCAGCTCCCCGGGACTAGCGGCTCCGTTGGGGGAGCAGTACTTC.

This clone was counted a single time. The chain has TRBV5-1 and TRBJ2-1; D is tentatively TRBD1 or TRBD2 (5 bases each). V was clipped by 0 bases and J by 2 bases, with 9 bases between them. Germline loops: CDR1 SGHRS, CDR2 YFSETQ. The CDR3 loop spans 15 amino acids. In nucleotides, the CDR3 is TGCGCCAGCAGCTTGGATGGGGGAACCTACAATGAGCAGTTCTTC. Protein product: CASSLDGGTYNEQFF.

The CDR3 is CASSRGGSDEQYF. As DNA, the CDR3 is TGTGCCAGCAGTCGCGGGGGATCGGACGAGCAGTACTTC. This chain connects TRBV12-3 or TRBV12-4 to TRBJ2-7; 7 positions agree with TRBD2. V gave up 5 bases and J gave up 5 bases; unmatched junction bases: 6. The length of the CDR3 is 13 residues.

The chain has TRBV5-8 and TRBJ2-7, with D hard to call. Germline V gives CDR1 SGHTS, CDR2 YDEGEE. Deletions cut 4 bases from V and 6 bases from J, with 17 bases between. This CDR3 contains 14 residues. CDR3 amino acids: CASSRTPTGLEQYF. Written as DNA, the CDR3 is TGTGCCAGCAGCCGCACCCCGACGGGTCTCGAGCAGTACTTC.

CDR3 DNA sequence: TGTGCCAGCAGCTTGCGGGTCTCTGGGGGCTACGAGCAGTACTTC. Amino acids: CASSLRVSGGYEQYF. V gene TRBV5-6 combines with J gene TRBJ2-7, with D perhaps being TRBD1 or TRBD2 (5 bases each). There are 15 residues in the CDR3. V was shortened by 1 base and J by 3 bases, with 14 bases between the two germline ends. Germline lookup yields CDR1 SGHDT and CDR2 YYEEEE.

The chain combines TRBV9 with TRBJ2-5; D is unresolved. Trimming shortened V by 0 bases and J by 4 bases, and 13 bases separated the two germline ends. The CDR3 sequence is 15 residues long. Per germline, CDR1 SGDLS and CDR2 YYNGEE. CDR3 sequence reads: CASSVGTEPLETQYF. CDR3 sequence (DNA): TGTGCCAGCAGCGTAGGAACAGAACCGTTAGAGACCCAGTACTTC.

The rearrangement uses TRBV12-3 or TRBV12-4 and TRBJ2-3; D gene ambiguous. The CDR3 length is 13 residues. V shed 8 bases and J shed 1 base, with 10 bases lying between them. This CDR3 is CASGLLGTDTQYF. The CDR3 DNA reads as TGTGCCAGCGGCCTTTTGGGCACAGATACGCAGTATTTT.

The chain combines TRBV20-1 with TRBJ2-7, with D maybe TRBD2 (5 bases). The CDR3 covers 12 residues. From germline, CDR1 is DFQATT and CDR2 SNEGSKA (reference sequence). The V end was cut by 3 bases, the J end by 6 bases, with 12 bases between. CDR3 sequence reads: CSASKPRGEQYF. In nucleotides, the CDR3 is TGCAGTGCTAGTAAGCCCCGGGGCGAGCAGTACTTC.